Following are 30 T cell receptor beta chains from one sample sequenced in a study of blood T cell repertoires in COVID-19. Produced via immunoSEQ multiplex PCR; TCRdb's table is partial and in-frame only. There are about 230,000 clones in the sample; over 85% occur only once, and 3.5% to 4% lies in the top ten. The specimen sequenced was PBMCs or T cells enriched from blood (not recorded which). Receptors were obtained from a young woman with acute COVID-19.

This sequence joins TRBV19 and TRBJ1-5; unclear D gene. The CDR3 spans 15 residues. Germline lookup yields CDR1 LNHDA and CDR2 SQIVND (reference sequence). The ends were cut back, 1 base at V and 4 bases at J, with 11 bases in the middle. The CDR3 here is CASSIVGAWNQPQHF. The CDR3, as DNA: TGTGCCAGTAGTATAGTTGGAGCGTGGAATCAGCCCCAGCATTTT.

Comment on this clone: Other DNA sequences in the sample encode the same CDR3. The CDR3 DNA reads TGCGCCAGCAGCCAAGAGGGGCGGTCGGGCAATCAGCCCCAGCATTTT. This translates into CASSQEGRSGNQPQHF. The rearrangement uses TRBV4-1 and TRBJ1-5, with D possibly matching TRBD1 (5 bases). The V end lost 0 bases, the J end lost 2 bases, and 11 bases lay between the germline ends. Germline V gene sequence: CDR1 MGHRA, CDR2 YSYEKL. The CDR3 runs to 16 residues.

This rearrangement joins TRBV7-8 to TRBJ2-1; the match to TRBD1 covers 9 bases. Trimming cost V 5 bases and J 4 bases; bases outside gene matches: 6. Per the germline V gene, CDR1 is SGHVS and CDR2 is FQNEAQ. The CDR3 extends over 15 amino acids. CDR3 region: CASSLGQGTYNEQFF. The CDR3 nucleotides are TGTGCCAGCAGCCTGGGACAGGGAACGTACAATGAGCAGTTCTTC.

The chain joins TRBV5-1 to TRBJ2-5, with 9 nucleotides matching TRBD1. Germline V CDR1 and CDR2: SGHRS, YFSETQ. CDR3 length equals 14 residues. The ends lost 3 bases at V and 3 bases at J; junction bases unmatched: 3. CDR3 region: CASSWGDREETQYF. As DNA, the CDR3 is TGCGCCAGCAGCTGGGGGGACAGGGAAGAGACCCAGTACTTC.

The gene calls are TRBV2 and TRBJ1-2, with D hard to call. Trimming removed 6 bases from V and 4 bases from J, with 15 bases in between. There are 14 residues in the CDR3. In germline, CDR1 is SNHLY, CDR2 FYNNEI. Here the CDR3 reads CASSPTGPSYGYTF. In DNA, the CDR3 is TGTGCCAGCAGCCCGACGGGTCCATCCTATGGCTACACCTTC. Full variable domain (outside the CDR3, taken from reference TRBV2 and TRBJ1-2): EPEVTQTPSHQVTQMGQEVILRCVPISNHLYFYWYRQILGQKVEFLVSFYNNEISEKSEIFDDQFSVERPDGSNFTLKIRSTKLEDSAMYFCASSPTGPSYGYTFGSGTRLTVV.

The table lists this clone with a few counts. This rearrangement joins TRBV12-5 to TRBJ1-1; D may be TRBD1 (5 bases). CDR3 size: 13 residues. The V end was cut by 5 bases, the J end by 1 base, with 8 bases between. CDR1 and CDR2 from the germline V gene are LGHNT and FRNRAP. The CDR3 loop is CASGLQGNTEAFF. In DNA, the CDR3 is TGTGCTAGTGGTCTCCAGGGGAACACTGAAGCTTTCTTT.

This rearrangement joins TRBV19 to TRBJ1-3; D is undetermined. Per the germline V gene, CDR1 is LNHDA and CDR2 is SQIVND (reference sequence). Trimming left V 3 bases short and J 3 bases short, with 18 bases between. The CDR3 contains 17 residues. DNA for the CDR3: TGTGCCAGTAGTATTCCGGGATCCCTGGCGGATGGAAACACCATATATTTT. Translating it yields CASSIPGSLADGNTIYF.

V and J are TRBV29-1 and TRBJ1-4; possibly TRBD1 for D (5 bases). Germline V gives CDR1 SQVTM, CDR2 ANQGSEA. This CDR3 comprises 15 residues. The V end lost 4 bases, the J end lost 0 bases, and 12 bases lay between the germline ends. Here the CDR3 reads CSVAKRGTTNEKLFF. Written as DNA, the CDR3 is TGCAGCGTTGCGAAGCGGGGGACAACTAATGAAAAACTGTTTTTT.

The V gene is TRBV7-2, the J gene TRBJ1-6; 9 nucleotides align to TRBD1. The junction had 9 bases not matched to a gene; V was cut back by 5 bases and J by 7 bases. This CDR3 comprises 16 residues. Germline lookup yields CDR1 SGHTA and CDR2 FQGNSA. The CDR3 is CASSPGGGTGNSPLHF. CDR3 nucleotides: TGTGCCAGCAGCCCCGGGGGGGGGACAGGGAATTCACCCCTCCACTTT.

The V and J genes are TRBV27 and TRBJ2-1; 7 positions agree with TRBD2. There are 15 residues in the CDR3. Trimming cost V 7 bases and J 2 bases; bases outside gene matches: 8. Germline loops: CDR1 MNHEY, CDR2 SMNVEV (reference sequence). The CDR3 is CASTRMGGAYNEQFF. CDR3 bases: TGTGCCAGCACCCGGATGGGGGGGGCCTACAATGAGCAGTTCTTC.

This chain connects TRBV7-2 to TRBJ1-2; D gene ambiguous. The V gene lost 0 bases and the J gene lost 4 bases, with 15 bases spanning the gap. This CDR3 spans 16 amino acids. Germline CDR1 reads SGHTA; CDR2 reads FQGNSA. CDR3 coding DNA: TGTGCCAGCAGCTTAGCGAGGTTTGGGTTTCCCTATGGCTACACCTTC. Protein sequence: CASSLARFGFPYGYTF.

The chain combines TRBV10-2 with TRBJ1-1; D call uncertain. V was trimmed by 6 bases and J by 1 base, leaving 9 bases between them. This CDR3 is built from 13 residues. Germline V gene lookup returns CDR1 WSHSY and CDR2 SAAADI. The CDR3 protein is CASRNRGNTEAFF. DNA for the CDR3: TGCGCCAGCAGAAATCGGGGGAACACTGAAGCTTTCTTT.

CDR3 bases: TGTGCCAGCAGCCCCCGGACAGGGGTCCACACTGAAGCTTTCTTT. Encoded protein: CASSPRTGVHTEAFF. The chain has TRBV3-1 (or the pseudogene TRBV3-2) and TRBJ1-1, with 9 bases that match TRBD1. V trimming: 4 bases; J trimming: 3 bases; junction bases outside the gene matches: 6. From germline, CDR1 is LGHDT and CDR2 YNNKEL (reference sequence). The CDR3 length is 15 residues.

The gene calls are TRBV7-8 and TRBJ1-2; TRBD1 matches at 9 bases. CDR3 length equals 15 residues. Per the germline V gene, CDR1 is SGHVS and CDR2 is FQNEAQ. Trimming removed 4 bases from V and 5 bases from J; junction bases left unmatched: 8. This chain's CDR3 is CASSSGDRATYGYTF. The CDR3 bases are TGTGCCAGCAGCTCCGGGGACAGGGCCACTTATGGCTACACCTTC.

The V and J genes are TRBV6-4 and TRBJ2-2, with D hard to call. V was cut by 2 bases and J by 6 bases, with 10 bases left in between. Germline V gene lookup returns CDR1 MRHNA and CDR2 SNTAGT. The CDR3 runs 14 residues. CDR3 amino acids: CASSDRVVSGELFF. The CDR3 region has the DNA TGTGCCAGCAGTGACCGGGTAGTCTCCGGGGAGCTGTTTTTT.

The chain employs TRBV3-1 (or the pseudogene TRBV3-2) and TRBJ2-7, with unresolved D. The CDR3 consists of 14 residues. V was shortened by 4 bases and J by 5 bases, with 15 bases between the two germline ends. Germline CDR1 LGHDT, CDR2 YNNKEL (reference sequence). CDR3 DNA sequence: TGTGCCAGCAGCCTCCGGAGTGGCTTCGACGAGCAGTACTTC. Translating it yields CASSLRSGFDEQYF.

V and J are TRBV7-9 and TRBJ1-2, with D possibly being TRBD1 (5 bases). Germline V CDR1 and CDR2: SEHNR, FQNEAQ (reference sequence). Trimming removed 1 base from V and 0 bases from J, with 15 bases in between. This CDR3 contains 17 residues. The chain's CDR3 is CASSLVSGSQANYGYTF. CDR3 coding DNA: TGTGCCAGCAGCTTAGTTTCAGGGTCCCAAGCTAACTATGGCTACACCTTC.

This clone was detected once. The CDR3 sequence is CASSPTGDTQYF. DNA of the CDR3: TGTGCCAGCAGCCCCACCGGAGATACGCAGTATTTT. The chain joins TRBV9 to TRBJ2-3; D is uncertain. The length of the CDR3 is 12 residues. The germline V and J ends were trimmed by 4 bases and 5 bases, with 8 bases remaining between them. The germline CDR1 and CDR2 sequences are SGDLS and YYNGEE.

The V and J genes are TRBV2 and TRBJ1-5, with TRBD1 matching 7 bases. The V gene end was trimmed by 5 bases and the J gene end by 6 bases; junction bases not matched to a gene: 10. CDR1 is SNHLY and CDR2 is FYNNEI in the germline V gene. The CDR3 consists of 15 residues. CDR3 nucleotides: TGTGCCAGCAGTCCGATGACAGGGAGAGGTCAGCCCCAGCATTTT. Translation: CASSPMTGRGQPQHF. Supplemented by reference TRBV2 and TRBJ1-5, the full variable domain reads EPEVTQTPSHQVTQMGQEVILRCVPISNHLYFYWYRQILGQKVEFLVSFYNNEISEKSEIFDDQFSVERPDGSNFTLKIRSTKLEDSAMYFCASSPMTGRGQPQHFGDGTRLSIL.

The chain combines TRBV28 with TRBJ1-4; 8 nucleotides line up with TRBD1. CDR1 MDHEN and CDR2 SYDVKM come from the germline V gene. The V and J ends lost 2 bases and 10 bases, in that order; junction bases with no gene match: 6. CDR3 length equals 14 residues. The CDR3 DNA is TGTGCCAGCAGTTTAGCAGGGGGCGGTGGAAAACTGTTTTTT. Translating gives CASSLAGGGGKLFF.

The chain uses TRBV28 and TRBJ1-6, with 9 positions matching TRBD1. CDR3 length: 14 residues. Germline values: CDR1 MDHEN, CDR2 SYDVKM. V trimming: 7 bases; J trimming: 9 bases; junction bases outside the gene matches: 7. CDR3 coding DNA: TGTGCCAGCATCTGGGACAGGGAGGGTTCACCCCTCCACTTT. Residues: CASIWDREGSPLHF.

The V gene is TRBV2, the J gene TRBJ1-1; a possible D gene is TRBD1 (6 bases). Trimming stripped 6 bases from V and 5 bases from J, with 13 bases between. The CDR3 sequence is 13 residues long. Per the germline V gene, CDR1 is SNHLY and CDR2 is FYNNEI. For the CDR3, the DNA is TGTGCCAGCAGGAGGGACATGGGGACTGAAGCTTTCTTT. Translated: CASRRDMGTEAFF.

The chain has TRBV6-6 and TRBJ1-4, with D possibly being TRBD1 (6 bases). The CDR3 sequence is 16 residues long. Germline CDR1 MNHNY, CDR2 SVGAGI (reference sequence). V lost 6 bases and J lost 3, with 17 bases in between. CDR3 amino acids: CASRAEWGLANEKLFF. The CDR3 nucleotides read TGTGCCAGCAGAGCGGAGTGGGGGCTTGCTAATGAAAAACTGTTTTTT.

In nucleotides, the CDR3 is TGTGCCAGCAGCTTACGGATCGACAGGGTTGTCGAGACCCAGTACTTC. Protein: CASSLRIDRVVETQYF. The chain couples TRBV5-4 to TRBJ2-5; 7 bases match TRBD1. The CDR3 length is 16 residues. V shed 2 bases, J shed 5 bases, and the junction held 12 bases outside the gene matches. Germline V gene sequence: CDR1 SGHNT, CDR2 YYREEE (reference sequence).

This clone occurred once. The CDR3 sequence: CASSQGVAGSNSPLHF. CDR3 bases: TGTGCCAGCAGCCAAGGTGTGGCGGGATCGAATTCACCCCTCCACTTT. The chain employs TRBV4-2 and TRBJ1-6, with D unresolved. V was trimmed by 1 base and J by 7 bases, leaving 14 bases between them. The CDR3 consists of 16 residues. Germline CDR1 is LGHNA and CDR2 is YNFKEQ.

The chain recombines TRBV2 with TRBJ1-4, with 8 bases that match TRBD1. Germline V gene sequence: CDR1 SNHLY, CDR2 FYNNEI. V dropped 4 bases and J dropped 3; count of bases not matched to a gene: 4. This CDR3 has 15 amino acids. CDR3 protein: CASSGQGMANEKLFF. CDR3 DNA: TGTGCCAGCAGTGGACAGGGGATGGCTAATGAAAAACTGTTTTTT.

This rearrangement joins TRBV7-9 to TRBJ2-7; 9 nucleotides agree with TRBD1. In germline, CDR1 is SEHNR, CDR2 FQNEAQ (reference sequence). The CDR3 length is 14 residues. Trimming took 4 bases from V and 3 from J; bases not matched to a gene: 4. This chain's CDR3 is CASSSMTGGYEQYF. CDR3 nucleotides: TGTGCCAGCAGCTCCATGACAGGGGGCTACGAGCAGTACTTC.

The chain uses TRBV7-8 and TRBJ2-1; possible D gene TRBD2, 6 bases. The ends were cut back, 4 bases at V and 5 bases at J, with 15 bases in the middle. Per germline, CDR1 SGHVS and CDR2 FQNEAQ. The length of the CDR3 is 15 residues. CDR3 sequence (DNA): TGTGCCAGCAGCTGGAGGGGCGTAGGGGACAATGAGCAGTTCTTC. Protein product: CASSWRGVGDNEQFF. The full variable domain, its missing parts supplied by reference TRBV7-8 and TRBJ2-1, is GAGVSQSPRYKVAKRGQDVALRCDPISGHVSLFWYQQALGQGPEFLTYFQNEAQLDKSGLPSDRFFAERPEGSVSTLKIQRTQQEDSAVYLCASSWRGVGDNEQFFGPGTRLTVL.

This rearrangement joins TRBV7-2 to TRBJ2-3, with 9 bases matching TRBD2. The CDR3 consists of 17 residues. The trim removed 6 bases at V and 8 bases at J, leaving 18 bases unmatched. The germline V gene encodes CDR1 SGHTA and CDR2 FQGNSA. In nucleotides, the CDR3 is TGTGCCAGCAGGGCCGCCGTAGCGGGGGCCTCCTCTGGTACGCAGTATTTT. Protein: CASRAAVAGASSGTQYF.

This clone showed up just once. This chain links TRBV7-9 with TRBJ2-5, with 11 bases lining up with TRBD2. With V trimmed by 3 bases and J by 5 bases, 5 bases remained unmatched. CDR1 is SEHNR, CDR2 FQNEAQ, per germline (reference sequence). The CDR3 is made up of 15 amino acids. CDR3 DNA sequence: TGTGCCAGCAGCTTGAGGACTAGCGGGCGGGAGACCCAGTACTTC. Its translation is CASSLRTSGRETQYF.